This is a list of T cell receptor beta chains from one sample in a study of identical twins. TCRdb independently ran MiXCR on the 5' RACE reads; one entry per CDR3 protein. The repertoire holds some 1,700,000 distinct CDR3 sequences, with about 31% as singletons. The sample consisted of cord blood. These receptors came from a newborn girl in good health. Each CDR3 is given without its conserved first and last residue. Fields, in order: J gene, V gene, CDR3 protein.

TRBJ2-1	TRBV27	ASSLRLRGTYNEQF
TRBJ2-1	TRBV27	ASSPIAGGLQF
TRBJ1-1	TRBV5-1	ASSLGVHEAF
TRBJ2-7	TRBV28	ASRTSGSEQY
TRBJ2-1	TRBV3-1	ASSLMTSGSYNEQF
TRBJ2-1	TRBV14	ASSRSGGNYNEQF
TRBJ1-2	TRBV5-1	ASRLAWVEGYT
TRBJ2-7	TRBV4-2	ASSQEGRVNEQY
TRBJ1-2	TRBV4-1	ASSQEGNGYT
TRBJ1-4	TRBV6-1	ASSPRQGQAVANEKLF
TRBJ2-5	TRBV10-3	ATSGNRDRGQETQY
.	TRBV6-5	ASRFRGSSYNEQY
TRBJ2-5	TRBV12-3/TRBV12-4	ASSRGSPYNEQY
TRBJ2-3	TRBV4-1	ASSPLRDLTDTDTQY
TRBJ2-7	TRBV7-2	ASSLDWVSRAYEQY
TRBJ2-1	TRBV11-2	ASSLGQEGLVDEQF
TRBJ2-2	TRBV19	ASSIDRSGELF
TRBJ2-1	TRBV27	ASSFSVAGGSYNEQF
TRBJ1-1	TRBV2	ASSLLRGRSDTEAF
TRBJ1-5	TRBV7-2	ASSLMRGSNQPQH
TRBJ1-5	TRBV7-2	ASSPHLTSPGQGNQPQH
TRBJ2-1	TRBV27	ASSLLSSGAGVEQF
TRBJ2-5	TRBV12-3/TRBV12-4	ASSPGTLKETQY
TRBJ2-3	TRBV27	ASSAGVGNTDTQY
TRBJ2-1	TRBV20-1	SARTEVSYNEQF
TRBJ2-3	TRBV25-1	ASSGVGGSDTQY
TRBJ2-5	TRBV5-1	ASSLYLAEPSEQY
TRBJ2-7	TRBV10-3	AISDPYEQY
TRBJ2-5	TRBV20-1	SAGGISNEQY
TRBJ1-2	TRBV7-6	ASSAMLDRVYGYT
TRBJ2-5	TRBV5-1	ASSLTREETQY
TRBJ2-5	TRBV7-2	ASSAGLAGGQETQY
TRBJ2-5	TRBV5-1	ASSRTSGRKAQY
TRBJ1-1	TRBV7-2	ASSPFLTQGWLLSEAF
.	TRBV5-1	ASSPPGGTLYNEQY
TRBJ1-6	TRBV27	ASSFGRRIHNSPLH
TRBJ2-5	TRBV29-1	SVAMRQGLETQY
TRBJ2-3	TRBV25-1	ASSGTGGGADTQY
TRBJ1-4	TRBV7-8	ASSLVGNEGEKLF
TRBJ1-2	TRBV28	ASNPGRVISYGYT
TRBJ2-3	TRBV2	ASNGLAAVTDTQY
TRBJ2-5	TRBV19	ASSMGTSGPEVAY
TRBJ2-1	TRBV5-1	ASSRLAGRSYNEQF
TRBJ2-7	TRBV12-3/TRBV12-4	ASSAGTETYNEQY